The next 26 T cell receptor beta chains were all read from a single sample in a study of T cells in Graves' hyperthyroidism and ophthalmopathy. Amplified TCR beta CDR3 regions came from RNA transcripts. The HTBI primer set drove a first-round RT-PCR of the TCR CDR3. TCRdb reprocessed the multiplex PCR reads via MiXCR and lists one record per CDR3 protein. The sample has about 200,000 distinct CDR3 sequences, about a sixth seen once. Sequenced sample: blood. The receptors come from a man aged 45 to 65 with Graves' hyperthyroidism.

This clonotype has just a few counts. The V and J genes are TRBV5-1 and TRBJ2-7, with TRBD2 as a possible D gene (5 bases). The germline V gene has CDR1 SGHRS and CDR2 YFSETQ. The ends were cut back, 0 bases at V and 0 bases at J, with 10 bases in the middle. The CDR3 has 15 amino acids. This CDR3 reads CASSLGRPHSYEQYF. In nucleotides, the CDR3 is TGCGCCAGCAGCTTGGGGAGGCCCCACTCCTACGAGCAGTACTTC.

The genes are TRBV4-3 and TRBJ2-1; no definite D call. From germline, CDR1 is LGHNA and CDR2 YSLEER. Trimming removed 0 bases at V and 5 bases at J, with 14 bases between. CDR3 length: 16 residues. In DNA, the CDR3 is TGCGCCAGCAGCCAAGATTGGGGAAATGCTGACAATGAGCAGTTCTTC. This sequence encodes CASSQDWGNADNEQFF.

In this sample, this clonotype turned up many times. This chain uses TRBV28 with TRBJ2-2; D not certain. Germline CDR1 and CDR2: MDHEN and SYDVKM. The CDR3 is 13 residues long. The V gene lost 10 bases and the J gene lost 3 bases, with 12 bases spanning the gap. CDR3 coding DNA: TGTGCCACCGGACCCCAAGACACCGGGGAGCTGTTTTTT. It codes for CATGPQDTGELFF.

This chain links TRBV28 with TRBJ1-2; 7 bases are a match to TRBD1. The V gene's germline CDR1 is MDHEN and CDR2 SYDVKM. V gave up 5 bases and J gave up 3 bases; unmatched junction bases: 6. The CDR3 is 14 residues long. Written as DNA, the CDR3 is TGTGCCAGCAGTCTGACCGGGACAGACTATGGCTACACCTTC. Translation: CASSLTGTDYGYTF.

The chain joins TRBV3-1 to TRBJ1-2; TRBD1 is a possible D gene (6 bases). The germline CDR1 and CDR2 sequences are LGHDT and YNNKEL (reference sequence). V lost 11 bases and J 0 bases, leaving 10 bases between the germline ends. The CDR3 is 12 amino acids. DNA of the CDR3: TGTGCCTCGGCAGGGGCTAACTATGGCTACACCTTC. Protein product: CASAGANYGYTF.

This clonotype was observed many times. V gene TRBV7-9 combines with J gene TRBJ2-7, with a tentative D call TRBD2 (6 bases). From germline, CDR1 is SEHNR and CDR2 FQNEAQ (reference sequence). The CDR3 is 14 residues long. Trimming took 5 bases from V and 4 from J, leaving 15 bases between them. This CDR3 reads CASSEEGWIYEQYF. In DNA form, the CDR3 reads TGTGCCAGCAGCGAGGAGGGGTGGATTTACGAGCAGTACTTC.

This clonotype was detected ten times or more. The CDR3 is CASRGLAGGPDEQFF. The CDR3 nucleotides are TGTGCCAGCAGGGGACTAGCGGGAGGGCCAGATGAGCAGTTCTTC. The chain carries TRBV12-3 or TRBV12-4 and TRBJ2-1; 16 nucleotides align to TRBD2. The CDR3 runs 15 residues. Losses at the gene ends were 6 bases for V and 8 bases for J; bases not matched to a gene: 4.

This clonotype was recorded many times. The CDR3 nucleotides are TGTGCCAGCACCCGGACAGGGGACCTCGGGGAGCTGTTTTTT. Protein: CASTRTGDLGELFF. This sequence joins TRBV27 and TRBJ2-2; 9 positions agree with TRBD1. CDR1 is MNHEY, CDR2 SMNVEV, per germline (reference sequence). J gave up 7 bases and V 7 bases, and 7 bases lay outside the gene matches. This CDR3 spans 14 amino acids.

This chain uses TRBV11-2 with TRBJ1-1; maybe TRBD1 (5 bases). V lost 5 bases and J 8 bases, leaving 12 bases between the germline ends. This CDR3 comprises 12 residues. CDR1 is SGHAT, CDR2 FQNNGV, per germline. CDR3 bases: TGTGCCAGCAGCCGATACAGGTTGGAAGCTTTCTTT. Amino acids: CASSRYRLEAFF. Supplemented by reference TRBV11-2 and TRBJ1-1, the full variable domain reads EAGVAQSPRYKIIEKRQSVAFWCNPISGHATLYWYQQILGQGPKLLIQFQNNGVVDDSQLPKDRFSAERLKGVDSTLKIQPAKLEDSAVYLCASSRYRLEAFFGQGTRLTVV.

This clonotype came up many times. This chain joins TRBV28 and TRBJ2-5, with a possible D match to TRBD2 (5 bases). Looked up from germline, CDR1 is MDHEN and CDR2 is SYDVKM. V shed 11 bases and J shed 4 bases, with 23 bases lying between them. The CDR3 consists of 15 residues. The CDR3 here is CAGCPSDWAGETQYF. The CDR3, as DNA: TGTGCCGGCTGTCCGTCGGATTGGGCGGGAGAGACCCAGTACTTC.

V usage is TRBV20-1 and J usage is TRBJ2-7; 7 nucleotides align to TRBD1. The germline CDR1 and CDR2 sequences are DFQATT and SNEGSKA (reference sequence). The CDR3 loop spans 12 amino acids. The V segment lost 5 bases and the J segment 3 bases; nucleotides outside the gene matches: 4. This CDR3 is CSADRAGYEQYF. The CDR3 DNA is TGCAGTGCTGACAGGGCGGGCTACGAGCAGTACTTC.

In its sample, this clonotype was seen many times. The CDR3, as DNA: TGTGCCAGCAGTGCCACCGGCACCCTTAACATTCAGTACTTC. This sequence encodes CASSATGTLNIQYF. The rearrangement links TRBV28 to TRBJ2-4; no clear D. The length of the CDR3 is 14 residues. Germline loops: CDR1 MDHEN, CDR2 SYDVKM. With 5 bases removed from V and 7 bases from J, the gap between germline ends came to 15 bases.

This clonotype was detected many times. At one end the junction does not follow the germline gene, possibly because of a read error. The chain has TRBV20-1 and TRBJ1-1; D remains ambiguous. The germline CDR1 and CDR2 sequences are DFQATT and SNEGSKA (reference sequence). The CDR3 is 12 residues long. The CDR3 DNA is TGCAGTGCTACCGACAAGAACACTCAAGCTTTCTTT. Amino acid sequence: CSATDKNTQAFF.

At least ten counts were recorded for this clonotype. V and J are TRBV9 and TRBJ2-1, with TRBD2 matching over 15 bases. The CDR3 loop spans 20 amino acids. CDR1 SGDLS and CDR2 YYNGEE come from the germline V gene. The V and J ends lost 3 bases and 0 bases, in that order; junction bases with no gene match: 10. The CDR3 loop reads CASSETPGTSGRSSYNEQFF. The CDR3 bases are TGTGCCAGCAGCGAGACCCCCGGGACTAGCGGGAGGAGCTCCTACAATGAGCAGTTCTTC.

This clonotype has just a few counts. This rearrangement joins TRBV3-1 to TRBJ1-1; D perhaps matches TRBD1 (6 bases). Germline lookup yields CDR1 LGHDT and CDR2 YNNKEL (reference sequence). CDR3 size: 14 residues. The germline V and J ends were trimmed by 1 base and 4 bases, with 10 bases remaining between them. The CDR3 spells CASSQARGGTEAFF. DNA of the CDR3: TGTGCCAGCAGCCAAGCCAGGGGCGGCACTGAAGCTTTCTTT.

This clonotype was recorded at least ten times. This chain links TRBV24-1 with TRBJ2-1; D possibly matches TRBD1 or TRBD2 (5 bases each). Trimming removed 3 bases from V and 3 bases from J, with 23 bases in between. Germline V gives CDR1 KGHDR, CDR2 SFDVKD. There are 19 residues in the CDR3. The CDR3 bases are TGTGCCACCAGTGATCCCGACCATGGTGCTGGGACGGGCTACAATGAGCAGTTCTTC. It yields the protein CATSDPDHGAGTGYNEQFF.

This clonotype was seen ten or more times. The chain carries TRBV7-8 and TRBJ1-1; D may be TRBD1 (5 bases). This CDR3 is 14 amino acids long. Germline V CDR1 and CDR2: SGHVS, FQNEAQ. The V gene lost 1 base and the J gene lost 5 bases, with 11 bases spanning the gap. CDR3 region: CASSLVVWGTEAFF. The CDR3 nucleotides are TGTGCCAGCAGCTTAGTTGTGTGGGGGACTGAAGCTTTCTTT.

This clonotype was counted at least ten times. This chain links TRBV6-2 or TRBV6-3 with TRBJ2-1; D call uncertain. Germline CDR1 reads MNHEY; CDR2 reads SVGEGT. The V and J ends lost 1 base and 6 bases respectively, with 10 bases between them. The CDR3 runs 14 residues. The CDR3 DNA sequence: TGTGCCAGCAGTTACTGGGTCCGGAGCAATGAGCAGTTCTTC. Translation gives CASSYWVRSNEQFF.

This clonotype has ten or more counts. The chain links TRBV18 to TRBJ2-1, with D maybe TRBD1 (5 bases). Deletions cut 0 bases from V and 4 bases from J, with 10 bases between. The CDR3 totals 15 residues. Per the germline V gene, CDR1 is KGHSH and CDR2 is LQKENI. The CDR3 nucleotides are TGTGCCAGCTCACCACCTGACAGATATTACAATGAGCAGTTCTTC. Protein product: CASSPPDRYYNEQFF. Using reference TRBV18 and TRBJ2-1 for the parts outside the CDR3, the full variable domain is NAGVMQNPRHLVRRRGQEARLRCSPMKGHSHVYWYRQLPEEGLKFMVYLQKENIIDESGMPKERFSAEFPKEGPSILRIQQVVRGDSAAYFCASSPPDRYYNEQFFGPGTRLTVL.

This clonotype was seen at least ten times. The genes are TRBV20-1 and TRBJ2-7; D might be TRBD1 (5 bases). CDR1 DFQATT and CDR2 SNEGSKA come from the germline V gene (reference sequence). V shed 1 base and J shed 3 bases, with 10 bases lying between them. The CDR3 spans 13 residues. The CDR3 coding sequence is TGCAGTGCTAGAGGGCAAGGGGACTACGAGCAGTACTTC. The encoded protein is CSARGQGDYEQYF.

This clonotype came up a few times. J is TRBJ2-2 and V is TRBV5-1; D unclear. CDR1 and CDR2 (germline): SGHRS, YFSETQ. This CDR3 spans 12 amino acids. Between the trimmed V and J ends, which lost 4 bases and 7 bases, there was a span of 8 bases. The CDR3 reads CASSPNLGELFF. As DNA, the CDR3 is TGCGCCAGCAGCCCGAACCTCGGGGAGCTGTTTTTT.

This clonotype was counted a few times. The chain recombines TRBV24-1 with TRBJ1-6; D remains unclear. Germline V gene sequence: CDR1 KGHDR, CDR2 SFDVKD. Trimming took 4 bases from V and 6 from J, leaving 12 bases between them. The CDR3 extends over 15 amino acids. CDR3 protein: CATSESGRPNSPLHF. DNA of the CDR3: TGTGCCACCAGTGAAAGCGGCAGGCCTAATTCACCCCTCCACTTT.

This clonotype was counted at least ten times. The gene calls are TRBV18 and TRBJ2-3; 7 bases agree with TRBD1. Germline V gene sequence: CDR1 KGHSH, CDR2 LQKENI. The CDR3 consists of 15 residues. The junction had 5 bases not matched to a gene; V was cut back by 3 bases and J by 2 bases. The CDR3 DNA reads as TGTGCCAGCTCACCCAAGACAGGGCTCACAGATACGCAGTATTTT. Protein product: CASSPKTGLTDTQYF.

The chain couples TRBV3-1 to TRBJ2-3; 7 nucleotides match TRBD2. CDR3 length equals 17 residues. V lost 1 base to trimming and J lost 4 bases; unmatched junction nucleotides: 11. Germline assignment: CDR1 LGHDT and CDR2 YNNKEL (reference sequence). The CDR3 spells CASSQVLGGSSSDTQYF. Written as DNA, the CDR3 is TGTGCCAGCAGCCAAGTTTTAGGCGGGAGTTCTTCAGATACGCAGTATTTT.

In its sample, this clonotype was seen many times. The chain uses TRBV2 and TRBJ2-3; TRBD1 agrees at 7 bases. The CDR3 consists of 13 residues. The germline V gene has CDR1 SNHLY and CDR2 FYNNEI. The J segment lost 5 bases and the V segment lost 7 bases, leaving 6 bases of the junction unmatched. The CDR3 region is CASTGQDRDTQYF. As DNA, the CDR3 is TGTGCCAGCACCGGACAGGACCGAGATACGCAGTATTTT.

This clonotype has ten or more counts. The chain couples TRBV28 to TRBJ2-7; D not certain. CDR3 length: 12 amino acids. Trimming left V 5 bases short and J 4 bases short, with 9 bases between. Germline values: CDR1 MDHEN, CDR2 SYDVKM. The CDR3 reads CASSPPYYEQYF. For the CDR3, the DNA is TGTGCCAGCAGTCCTCCTTATTACGAGCAGTACTTC.